Listed below are T cell receptor beta chains from one sample, sequenced in a study of blood T cell repertoires in COVID-19. Profiling relied on immunoSEQ multiplex PCR, and the TCRdb table lists in-frame clones only, not all of them. In the table there are roughly 230,000 clones, 90% of which are singletons. Sequencing was performed on peripheral blood. These receptor sequences come from a woman aged 55-69 years with COVID-19, enrolled during active disease. Both conserved end residues are part of each CDR3. D genes are given only for firm matches. Not every row has a clone size; where given, it reads once, few, many or a size class.

size	J	D	V	length	DNA	CDR3
-	TRBJ2-1	TRBD2	TRBV15	14	TGTGCCACCAACGAGCGGGGGGGCTTCAATGAGCAGTTCTTC	CATNERGGFNEQFF
-	TRBJ1-2	-	TRBV7-8	15	TGTGCCAGCAGCTTAGCGTACGACAGGAACTATGGCTACACCTTC	CASSLAYDRNYGYTF
-	TRBJ2-4	-	TRBV5-4	13	TGTGCCAGCAGTGGCGAACTAGCAAACATTCAGTACTTC	CASSGELANIQYF
many	TRBJ2-2	-	TRBV7-6	13	TGTGCCAGCAGCTTTCAATACACCGGGGAGCTGTTTTTT	CASSFQYTGELFF
-	TRBJ2-1	-	TRBV25-1	13	TGTGCCAGCAGTGATCCCTTTAGCGGTGAGCAGTTCTTC	CASSDPFSGEQFF
-	TRBJ1-2	-	TRBV7-9	16	TGTGCCAGCAGGACGATCACAGGTTCCGCTAACTATGGCTACACCTTC	CASRTITGSANYGYTF
-	TRBJ2-5	TRBD2	TRBV7-2	15	TGTGCCAGCAGCTTAGCGCACGGGGGGGCGGGGACCCAGTACTTC	CASSLAHGGAGTQYF
-	TRBJ1-2	TRBD1	TRBV5-4	14	TGTGCCAGCAGCCAGACAGGGGGAGTCTATGGCTACACCTTC	CASSQTGGVYGYTF
-	TRBJ2-7	-	TRBV2	14	TGTGCCAGCAGTGTCTCGACTAGACTCTACGAGCAGTACTTC	CASSVSTRLYEQYF
once	TRBJ2-3	TRBD2	TRBV7-2	17	TGTGCCAGCATCTTGGGACTAGCGGGGGGTTACGCAGATACGCAGTATTTT	CASILGLAGGYADTQYF
-	TRBJ1-4	-	TRBV12-3/TRBV12-4	13	TGTGCCAGCAGGAGGACACAGAGTGAAAAACTGTTTTTT	CASRRTQSEKLFF
-	TRBJ1-1	-	TRBV12-3/TRBV12-4	12	TGTGCCAGCAGTTTTCGGGGAACTGAAGCTTTCTTT	CASSFRGTEAFF
-	TRBJ2-3	TRBD1	TRBV18	16	TGTGCCAGCTCCGGACAACCCGGGACAGGCACAGATACGCAGTATTTT	CASSGQPGTGTDTQYF
-	TRBJ1-1	-	TRBV7-9	16	TGTGCCAGCAGCTTATATGAGGGAGCCATGAACACTGAAGCTTTCTTT	CASSLYEGAMNTEAFF
-	TRBJ2-1	-	TRBV19	15	TGTGCCAGTAGTATATCAGGGAATCTTGGCAATGAGCAGTTCTTC	CASSISGNLGNEQFF
few	TRBJ2-5	TRBD2	TRBV7-3	15	TGTGCCAGCAGCCGTAGCGGGGGCCGACAAGAGACCCAGTACTTC	CASSRSGGRQETQYF
-	TRBJ1-4	-	TRBV29-1	11	TGCAGCGCCGGAAGACAGGAAAAACTGTTTTTT	CSAGRQEKLFF
-	TRBJ1-2	-	TRBV6-2/TRBV6-3	16	TGTGCCAGCAGTTACTCCAAAGGACTTTCTAACTATGGCTACACCTTC	CASSYSKGLSNYGYTF
-	TRBJ2-5	-	TRBV6-2/TRBV6-3	13	TGTGCCAGCAGTTACGGTGGCAGTGAGACCCAGTACTTC	CASSYGGSETQYF
-	TRBJ1-1	TRBD1	TRBV25-1	13	TGTGCCAGCAGGACAGGGTTGAGCACTGAAGCTTTCTTT	CASRTGLSTEAFF
once	TRBJ2-3	-	TRBV21-1	16	TGTGCCAGCAACAGGACTAGCGGGGGCAGCACAGATACGCAGTATTTT	CASNRTSGGSTDTQYF
few	TRBJ2-7	TRBD2	TRBV19	16	TGTGCCAGTAGTGCCCCCGGGACTAGCGGTCTACTAGGGCAGTACTTC	CASSAPGTSGLLGQYF
-	TRBJ2-3	TRBD2	TRBV2	19	TGTGCCAGCAGTGAGTTTCTAGCGGGGGCCGGTGGAGGCACAGATACGCAGTATTTT	CASSEFLAGAGGGTDTQYF
-	TRBJ1-1	-	TRBV5-1	13	TGCGCCAGCAGCTTTACAGATAACACTGAAGCTTTCTTT	CASSFTDNTEAFF
-	TRBJ2-5	TRBD2	TRBV5-1	15	TGCGCCAGCAGCGCGGAAGCGGGGACCCAAGAGACCCAGTACTTC	CASSAEAGTQETQYF
-	TRBJ1-1	-	TRBV5-4	13	TGTGCCAGCAGCTTGCCGGTGAACACTGAAGCTTTCTTT	CASSLPVNTEAFF
once	TRBJ1-2	TRBD1	TRBV4-3	15	TGCGCCAGCAGACCGGGACAGGCTGCTAGGGGCGGCTACACCTTC	CASRPGQAARGGYTF
-	TRBJ1-5	-	TRBV5-1	13	TGCGCCAGCAGCTTCGGGGGGCTTCAGCCCCAGCATTTT	CASSFGGLQPQHF
-	TRBJ2-2	-	TRBV19	15	TGTGCCGCCCATGACGGGGGATCGGACACCGGGGAGCTGTTTTTT	CAAHDGGSDTGELFF
-	TRBJ1-5	TRBD1	TRBV11-3	15	TGTGCCAGCAGCCTCCCGACAGGGCTGGGTCAGCCCCAGCATTTT	CASSLPTGLGQPQHF
few	TRBJ1-1	-	TRBV10-3	15	TGTGCCTCCACGGGCAGGGGACCTCTGAACACTGAAGCTTTCTTT	CASTGRGPLNTEAFF